This T cell receptor beta chain was observed in a study of radiation and T cells in renal cell carcinoma. Study-level findings and limits: From baseline, blood top tumor clonotypes peaked at 2 weeks post-radiation. Pretreatment tumor biopsies were lacking, so baseline clonotypes are unknown.

Described time point: blood 2 weeks post-SBRT. Treatment described: 15 Gy SBRT to primary tumor, nephrectomy 4 weeks later. Blood was sampled at baseline, 2 weeks and 4 weeks after SBRT. The tumor was a clear cell renal cell carcinoma. Comment on this clone: As yet, its antigen is unknown.

Measured with immunoSEQ multiplex PCR; TCRdb has only the in-frame clones, and not every one. Of about 130,000 clones in the sample, about four fifths were seen once. The CDR3 loop spans 14 amino acids. Looked up from germline, CDR1 is MDHEN and CDR2 is SYDVKM. With V trimmed by 5 bases and J by 12 bases, 16 bases remained unmatched. The gene calls are TRBV28 and TRBJ2-7, with 7 bases aligning to TRBD1. This receptor was obtained from a man between 45 and 60 years old with renal cell carcinoma. The sequencing used blood, collected from a patient whose treatment included radiotherapy and nephrectomy. This CDR3 reads CASSPGQVLRGGYF. Here the CDR3 DNA reads TGTGCCAGCAGTCCCGGACAGGTTCTTCGAGGTGGGTACTTC.